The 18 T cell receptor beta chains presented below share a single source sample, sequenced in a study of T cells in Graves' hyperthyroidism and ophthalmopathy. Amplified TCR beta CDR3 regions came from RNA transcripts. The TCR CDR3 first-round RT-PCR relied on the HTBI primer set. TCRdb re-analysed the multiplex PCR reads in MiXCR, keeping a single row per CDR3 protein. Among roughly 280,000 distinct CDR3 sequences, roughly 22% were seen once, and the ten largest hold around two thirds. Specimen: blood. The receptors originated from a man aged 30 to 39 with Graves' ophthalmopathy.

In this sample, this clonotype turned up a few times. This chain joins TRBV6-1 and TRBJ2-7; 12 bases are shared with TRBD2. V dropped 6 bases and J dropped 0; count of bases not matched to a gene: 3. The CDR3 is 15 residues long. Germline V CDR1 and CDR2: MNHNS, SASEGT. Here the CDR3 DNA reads TGTGCCAGCAGCGGACTAGCGGGACGCTCCTACGAGCAGTACTTC. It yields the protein CASSGLAGRSYEQYF.

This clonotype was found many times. In DNA form, the CDR3 reads TGTGCCATAGGGGAAGATACGCAGTATTTT. Encoded protein: CAIGEDTQYF. The J gene is TRBJ2-3, the V gene TRBV19; a weak D match, TRBD1 (5 bases). With 10 bases removed from V and 5 bases from J, the gap between germline ends came to 7 bases. The CDR3 consists of 10 residues. Germline lookup yields CDR1 LNHDA and CDR2 SQIVND (reference sequence).

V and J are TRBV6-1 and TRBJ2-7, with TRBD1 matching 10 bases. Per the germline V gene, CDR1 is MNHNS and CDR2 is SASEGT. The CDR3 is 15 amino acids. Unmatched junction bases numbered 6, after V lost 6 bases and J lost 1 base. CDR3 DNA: TGTGCCAGCAGAGTAGGGACAGGGGAATCCTACGAGCAGTACTTC. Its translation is CASRVGTGESYEQYF.

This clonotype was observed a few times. The CDR3 DNA follows: TGTGCCAGCAGCCAAGGACCCCTATCTAGCGGGAGGTCCTACAATGAGCAGTTCTTC. This gives the protein CASSQGPLSSGRSYNEQFF. The rearrangement links TRBV4-2 to TRBJ2-1; TRBD2 matches 11 bases. Germline CDR1 is LGHNA and CDR2 is YNFKEQ. The length of the CDR3 is 19 residues. The ends lost 1 base at V and 1 base at J; junction bases unmatched: 9.

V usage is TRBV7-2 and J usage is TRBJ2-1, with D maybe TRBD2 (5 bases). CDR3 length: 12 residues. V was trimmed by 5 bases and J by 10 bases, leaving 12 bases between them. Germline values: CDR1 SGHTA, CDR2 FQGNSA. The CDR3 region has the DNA TGTGCCAGCAGCCCTCAGCGGTACGAGCAGTTCTTC. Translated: CASSPQRYEQFF.

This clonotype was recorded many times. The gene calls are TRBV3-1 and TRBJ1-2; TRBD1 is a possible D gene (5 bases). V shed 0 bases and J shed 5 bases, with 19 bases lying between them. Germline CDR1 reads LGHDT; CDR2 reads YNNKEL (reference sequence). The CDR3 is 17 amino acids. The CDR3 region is CASSQDFPGGAVYGYTF. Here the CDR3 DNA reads TGTGCCAGCAGCCAAGATTTCCCGGGAGGGGCGGTGTATGGCTACACCTTC.

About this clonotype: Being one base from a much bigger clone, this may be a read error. The CDR3 region is CAISDQGVNSNTEAFF. DNA for the CDR3: TGTGCCATCAGTGACCAGGGGGTAAACTCGAACACTGAAGCTTTCTTT. The rearrangement uses TRBV10-3 and TRBJ1-1; TRBD1 matches 7 bases. The junction had 8 bases not matched to a gene; V was cut back by 3 bases and J by 1 base. Germline lookup yields CDR1 ENHRY and CDR2 SYGVKD. The length of the CDR3 is 16 residues.

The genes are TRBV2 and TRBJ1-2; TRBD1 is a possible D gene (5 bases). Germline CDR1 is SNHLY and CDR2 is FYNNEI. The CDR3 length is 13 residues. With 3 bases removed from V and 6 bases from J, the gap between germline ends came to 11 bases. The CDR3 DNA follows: TGTGCCAGCAGTGATGGGGCGGGGGATGGCTACACCTTC. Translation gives CASSDGAGDGYTF.

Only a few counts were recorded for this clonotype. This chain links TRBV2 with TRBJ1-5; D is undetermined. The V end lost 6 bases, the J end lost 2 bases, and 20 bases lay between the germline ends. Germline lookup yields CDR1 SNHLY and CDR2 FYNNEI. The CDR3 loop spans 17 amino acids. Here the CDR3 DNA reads TGTGCCAGCAGCTTGGCCGCTGGGCATAATGGCAATCAGCCCCAGCATTTT. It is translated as CASSLAAGHNGNQPQHF. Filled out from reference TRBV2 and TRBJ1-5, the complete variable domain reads EPEVTQTPSHQVTQMGQEVILRCVPISNHLYFYWYRQILGQKVEFLVSFYNNEISEKSEIFDDQFSVERPDGSNFTLKIRSTKLEDSAMYFCASSLAAGHNGNQPQHFGDGTRLSIL.

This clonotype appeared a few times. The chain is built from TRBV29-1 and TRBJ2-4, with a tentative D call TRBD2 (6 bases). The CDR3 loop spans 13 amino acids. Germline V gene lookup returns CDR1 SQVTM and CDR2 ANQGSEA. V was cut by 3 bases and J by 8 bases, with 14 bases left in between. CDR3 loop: CSVEEGSNDIQYF. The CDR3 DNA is TGCAGCGTTGAGGAGGGGTCTAATGACATTCAGTACTTC.

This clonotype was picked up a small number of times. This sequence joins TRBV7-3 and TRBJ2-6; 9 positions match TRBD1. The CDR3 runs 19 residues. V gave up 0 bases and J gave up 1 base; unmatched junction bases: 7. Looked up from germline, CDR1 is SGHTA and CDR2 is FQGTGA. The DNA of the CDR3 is TGTGCCAGCAGCTTAACATCCGGGACAGGGTTTTCTGGGGCCAACGTCCTGACTTTC. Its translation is CASSLTSGTGFSGANVLTF.

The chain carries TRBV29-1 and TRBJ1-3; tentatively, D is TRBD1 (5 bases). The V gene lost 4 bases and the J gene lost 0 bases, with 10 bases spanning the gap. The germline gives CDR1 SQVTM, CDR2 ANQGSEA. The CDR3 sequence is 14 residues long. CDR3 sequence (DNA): TGCAGCGTTGGTTTTGGGGGCTCTGGAAACACCATATATTTT. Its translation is CSVGFGGSGNTIYF. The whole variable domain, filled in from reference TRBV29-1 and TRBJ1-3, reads SAVISQKPSRDICQRGTSLTIQCQVDSQVTMMFWYRQQPGQSLTLIATANQGSEATYESGFVIDKFPISRPNLTFSTLTVSNMSPEDSSIYLCSVGFGGSGNTIYFGEGSWLTVV.

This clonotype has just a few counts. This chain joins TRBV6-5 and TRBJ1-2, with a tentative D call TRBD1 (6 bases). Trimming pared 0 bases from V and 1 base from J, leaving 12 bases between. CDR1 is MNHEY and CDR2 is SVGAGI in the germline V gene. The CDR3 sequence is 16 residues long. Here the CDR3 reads CASSYSSGGSNYGYTF. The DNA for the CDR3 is TGTGCCAGCAGTTACTCGTCGGGGGGCAGTAACTATGGCTACACCTTC.

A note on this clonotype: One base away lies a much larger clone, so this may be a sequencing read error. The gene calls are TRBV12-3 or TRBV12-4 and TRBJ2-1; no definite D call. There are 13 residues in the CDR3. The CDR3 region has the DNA TGTGCCAGCAGTTTCCAATCTTACAGTGAGCAGTTCTTC. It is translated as CASSFQSYSEQFF.

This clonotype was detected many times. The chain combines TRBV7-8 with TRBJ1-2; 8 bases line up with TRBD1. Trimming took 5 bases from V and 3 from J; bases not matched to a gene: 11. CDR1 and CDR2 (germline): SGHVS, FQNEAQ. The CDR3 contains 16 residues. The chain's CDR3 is CASSVATGGYDYGYTF. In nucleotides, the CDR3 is TGTGCCAGCAGCGTCGCAACAGGGGGTTACGACTATGGCTACACCTTC.

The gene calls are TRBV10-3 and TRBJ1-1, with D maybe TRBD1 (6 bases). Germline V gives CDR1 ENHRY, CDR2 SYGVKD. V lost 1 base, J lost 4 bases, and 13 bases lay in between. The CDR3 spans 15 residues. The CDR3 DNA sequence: TGTGCCATCAGTGAGTTTTCAGGGGCCCCCACTGAAGCTTTCTTT. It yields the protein CAISEFSGAPTEAFF.

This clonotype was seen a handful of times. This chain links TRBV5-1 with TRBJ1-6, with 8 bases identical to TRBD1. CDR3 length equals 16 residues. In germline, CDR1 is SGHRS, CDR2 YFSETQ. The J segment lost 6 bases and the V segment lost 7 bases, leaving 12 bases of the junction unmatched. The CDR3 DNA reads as TGCGCCAGCTCCCGGACAGGGCAAAGCGGTAATTCACCCCTCCACTTT. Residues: CASSRTGQSGNSPLHF. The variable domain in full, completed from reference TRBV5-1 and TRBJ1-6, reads KAGVTQTPRYLIKTRGQQVTLSCSPISGHRSVSWYQQTPGQGLQFLFEYFSETQRNKGNFPGRFSGRQFSNSRSEMNVSTLELGDSALYLCASSRTGQSGNSPLHFGNGTRLTVT.

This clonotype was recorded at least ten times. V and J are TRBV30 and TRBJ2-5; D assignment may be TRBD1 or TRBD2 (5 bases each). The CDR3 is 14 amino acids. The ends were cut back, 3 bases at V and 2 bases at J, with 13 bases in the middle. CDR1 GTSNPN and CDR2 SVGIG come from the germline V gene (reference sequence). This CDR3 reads CAWSSRDGQETQYF. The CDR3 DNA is TGTGCCTGGAGCTCCCGGGACGGACAAGAGACCCAGTACTTC.